These 28 T cell receptor beta chains were all obtained from the same sample, sequenced in a study of blood T cell repertoires in COVID-19. Data came from immunoSEQ multiplex PCR; TCRdb stores just in-frame clones and leaves some out. Among fewer than 200,000 clones listed, 82% were seen once. Sequencing input: PBMCs or T cells enriched from blood (not recorded which). These receptors came from a man aged 55 to 70 who had recovered from COVID-19.

The CDR3 loop reads CASSRAGTQYF. In DNA form, the CDR3 reads TGTGCCAGCAGCCGAGCGGGGACCCAGTACTTC. The chain links TRBV3-1 (or the pseudogene TRBV3-2) to TRBJ2-5, with D tentatively TRBD2 (6 bases). This CDR3 spans 11 amino acids. The germline V gene encodes CDR1 LGHDT and CDR2 YNNKEL (reference sequence). V lost 4 bases and J 7 bases, leaving 7 bases between the germline ends.

The chain employs TRBV28 and TRBJ2-5; 10 nucleotides agree with TRBD2. V dropped 1 base and J dropped 4; count of bases not matched to a gene: 12. The CDR3 loop spans 18 amino acids. The germline V gene has CDR1 MDHEN and CDR2 SYDVKM. The CDR3 sequence: CASSLYRRASGSRETQYF. CDR3 nucleotide sequence: TGTGCCAGCAGTTTATACAGGAGGGCTAGCGGGAGTCGAGAGACCCAGTACTTC.

This CDR3 reads CASSVGQGRYGYTF. The CDR3 nucleotides are TGTGCCAGTAGTGTGGGACAGGGAAGGTATGGCTACACCTTC. The rearrangement joins TRBV19 to TRBJ1-2, with 9 bases matching TRBD1. Looked up from germline, CDR1 is LNHDA and CDR2 is SQIVND (reference sequence). The trim removed 5 bases at V and 5 bases at J, leaving 6 bases unmatched. CDR3 size: 14 residues.

The chain recombines TRBV15 with TRBJ2-5; maybe TRBD2 (6 bases). The V gene lost 0 bases and the J gene lost 5 bases, with 13 bases spanning the gap. Germline CDR1 and CDR2: LNHNV and YYDKDF (reference sequence). This CDR3 is 15 amino acids long. CDR3 nucleotide sequence: TGTGCCACCAGCAGAGATCGGGGGTATGGGGAGACCCAGTACTTC. Its translation: CATSRDRGYGETQYF. Supplemented by reference TRBV15 and TRBJ2-5, the full variable domain reads DAMVIQNPRYQVTQFGKPVTLSCSQTLNHNVMYWYQQKSSQAPKLLFHYYDKDFNNEADTPDNFQSRRPNTSFCFLDIRSPGLGDTAMYLCATSRDRGYGETQYFGPGTRLLVL.

The chain has TRBV30 and TRBJ2-3, with 10 bases aligning to TRBD2. The CDR3 has 16 residues. V shed 2 bases and J 1 base; nucleotides not matched to a gene: 6. Germline V lookup: CDR1 GTSNPN, CDR2 SVGIG (reference sequence). The CDR3 region has the DNA TGTGCCTGGAGTAGGCGAACTAGCGGGGGCACAGATACGCAGTATTTT. It encodes CAWSRRTSGGTDTQYF.

The rearrangement uses TRBV19 and TRBJ2-2; tentative D call: TRBD1 (6 bases). CDR1 and CDR2 (germline): LNHDA, SQIVND (reference sequence). V was trimmed by 10 bases and J by 0 bases, leaving 12 bases between them. This CDR3 is built from 14 residues. Here the CDR3 reads CATSTGANTGELFF. DNA for the CDR3: TGTGCCACCTCGACAGGAGCGAACACCGGGGAGCTGTTTTTT.

This chain uses TRBV7-8 with TRBJ1-4, with 8 bases fitting TRBD1. J lost 7 bases, V lost 1 base, and 8 bases had no gene match. CDR1 and CDR2 (germline): SGHVS, FQNEAQ. The CDR3 sequence is 16 residues long. Here the CDR3 reads CASSLEIGQGSEKLFF. The CDR3 region has the DNA TGTGCCAGCAGCTTAGAAATAGGACAGGGTAGTGAAAAACTGTTTTTT.

The chain couples TRBV19 to TRBJ2-7; maybe TRBD1 (8 bases). V was clipped by 5 bases and J by 4 bases, with 15 bases between them. From germline, CDR1 is LNHDA and CDR2 SQIVND (reference sequence). The CDR3 is 14 residues long. The CDR3 DNA sequence: TGTGCCAGTAGTGAACAGGGGGGGTTTTACGAGCAGTACTTC. Its protein is CASSEQGGFYEQYF.

Only one count was recorded for this clone. V gene TRBV19 combines with J gene TRBJ1-1; perhaps TRBD1 as D (6 bases). V lost 5 bases and J 0 bases, leaving 10 bases between the germline ends. The CDR3 is 14 amino acids. CDR1 is LNHDA and CDR2 is SQIVND in the germline V gene (reference sequence). CDR3 in amino acids: CASSHRTVNTEAFF. CDR3 coding DNA: TGTGCCAGTAGTCACCGGACAGTGAACACTGAAGCTTTCTTT.

The CDR3 region has the DNA TGTGCCAGCAGCCGAATATCGACAGGGTCCTCTGGGGCCAACGTCCTGACTTTC. Translating gives CASSRISTGSSGANVLTF. This sequence joins TRBV3-1 (or the pseudogene TRBV3-2) and TRBJ2-6, with TRBD1 matching over 7 bases. The ends lost 4 bases at V and 0 bases at J; junction bases unmatched: 9. Germline-derived CDR1 and CDR2 are LGHDT and YNNKEL (reference sequence). The CDR3 is made up of 18 amino acids.

The rearrangement links TRBV12-5 to TRBJ2-1, with 7 bases identical to TRBD2. This CDR3 region has 15 residues. With V trimmed by 4 bases and J by 0 bases, 3 bases remained unmatched. Germline V gene data show CDR1 as LGHNT and CDR2 as FRNRAP. The CDR3 bases are TGTGCTAGTGGTTCAAAGCGGGACTCCTACAATGAGCAGTTCTTC. As protein: CASGSKRDSYNEQFF. Combining the CDR3 with reference TRBV12-5 and TRBJ2-1 gives the whole variable domain DARVTQTPRHKVTEMGQEVTMRCQPILGHNTVFWYRQTMMQGLELLAYFRNRAPLDDSGMPKDRFSAEMPDATLATLKIQPSEPRDSAVYFCASGSKRDSYNEQFFGPGTRLTVL.

The V and J genes are TRBV29-1 and TRBJ1-2; TRBD1 aligns across 8 bases. Germline CDR1 is SQVTM and CDR2 is ANQGSEA. V dropped 6 bases and J dropped 7; count of bases not matched to a gene: 4. The CDR3 totals 11 residues. CDR3 nucleotide sequence: TGCAGCGTGGGGGACAGGCGTGGCTACACCTTC. Translated, it gives CSVGDRRGYTF.

The rearrangement joins TRBV3-1 (or the pseudogene TRBV3-2) to TRBJ2-3; D not resolved. V was pared by 2 bases and J by 2 bases, with 5 bases between. Germline CDR1 is LGHDT and CDR2 is YNNKEL (reference sequence). There are 13 residues in the CDR3. CDR3 amino acids: CASSQINTDTQYF. DNA for the CDR3: TGTGCCAGCAGCCAAATTAACACAGATACGCAGTATTTT.

The chain links TRBV11-1 to TRBJ2-2, with 10 bases that match TRBD2. In germline, CDR1 is SGHAT, CDR2 FQDESV (reference sequence). Losses at the gene ends were 1 base for V and 4 bases for J; bases not matched to a gene: 3. The CDR3 extends over 16 amino acids. The CDR3 here is CASSLGGTSVTGELFF. The CDR3 DNA reads TGTGCCAGCAGCTTAGGGGGGACTAGCGTCACCGGGGAGCTGTTTTTT.

J is TRBJ1-6 and V is TRBV7-2; D is possibly TRBD1 (6 bases). The CDR3 length is 16 residues. Germline V gene data show CDR1 as SGHTA and CDR2 as FQGNSA. Trimming removed 5 bases at V and 2 bases at J, with 13 bases between. CDR3 region: CASSRYRETYNSPLHF. The DNA of the CDR3 is TGTGCCAGCAGCCGGTACAGGGAAACCTATAATTCACCCCTCCACTTT.

The chain is built from TRBV9 and TRBJ1-4, with TRBD1 matching 9 bases. J lost 4 bases, V lost 3 bases, and 7 bases had no gene match. Per the germline V gene, CDR1 is SGDLS and CDR2 is YYNGEE. The CDR3 is 16 residues long. The DNA of the CDR3 is TGTGCCAGCAGCGGAAACAGGGGGCTAGGTAATGAAAAACTGTTTTTT. Encoded protein: CASSGNRGLGNEKLFF.

The J gene is TRBJ2-2, the V gene TRBV5-1, with D perhaps matching TRBD1 (6 bases). V gave up 3 bases and J gave up 1 base, with 10 bases separating them. Germline assignment: CDR1 SGHRS and CDR2 YFSETQ. The CDR3 covers 15 residues. This chain's CDR3 is CASSSRDKNTGELFF. Written as DNA, the CDR3 is TGCGCCAGCAGCTCCCGGGACAAGAACACCGGGGAGCTGTTTTTT.

V and J are TRBV11-1 and TRBJ1-1, with D perhaps matching TRBD1 (5 bases). The V and J ends lost 1 base and 10 bases respectively, with 16 bases between them. The CDR3 loop spans 14 amino acids. Looked up from germline, CDR1 is SGHAT and CDR2 is FQDESV (reference sequence). The CDR3, as DNA: TGTGCCAGCAGCTTAGGACCGGGACTCGGAAGAGCTTTCTTT. This gives the protein CASSLGPGLGRAFF.

The CDR3 DNA is TGCGCCAGCAGCCCCCGCCCCCCTAGCGGGATTAACACCGGGGAGCTGTTTTTT. Protein: CASSPRPPSGINTGELFF. The V gene is TRBV5-1, the J gene TRBJ2-2, with 9 bases matching TRBD2. The CDR3 totals 18 residues. The V and J ends lost 4 bases and 2 bases, in that order; junction bases with no gene match: 12. Germline V gene data show CDR1 as SGHRS and CDR2 as YFSETQ.

This chain links TRBV12-3 or TRBV12-4 with TRBJ1-1; D may be TRBD1 (5 bases). Trimming took off 2 bases at V and 6 bases at J, with 10 bases between the two ends. This CDR3 is built from 13 residues. In DNA, the CDR3 is TGTGCCAGCAGTTTAAGGGGTACAGCTGAAGCTTTCTTT. The encoded protein is CASSLRGTAEAFF.

There are a few counts of this clone. The genes are TRBV12-5 and TRBJ2-7; 10 bases line up with TRBD1. Losses at the gene ends were 6 bases for V and 0 bases for J; bases not matched to a gene: 8. The germline V gene has CDR1 LGHNT and CDR2 FRNRAP. This CDR3 comprises 16 residues. The CDR3, as DNA: TGTGCTAGTGGCCCCGCCGGACAGGGGGACTCCTACGAGCAGTACTTC. It specifies CASGPAGQGDSYEQYF.

The J gene is TRBJ2-3, the V gene TRBV2, with 8 bases fitting TRBD1. The germline V gene has CDR1 SNHLY and CDR2 FYNNEI. V lost 3 bases, J lost 1 base, and 6 bases stayed unmatched. The CDR3 has 16 amino acids. The CDR3 spells CASSDGQGFGTDTQYF. Here the CDR3 DNA reads TGTGCCAGCAGTGACGGACAGGGTTTCGGCACAGATACGCAGTATTTT.

This chain connects TRBV5-4 to TRBJ1-2; 8 nucleotides match TRBD1. This CDR3 is 13 amino acids long. The V segment lost 4 bases and the J segment 8 bases; nucleotides outside the gene matches: 7. From germline, CDR1 is SGHNT and CDR2 YYREEE (reference sequence). This chain's CDR3 is CASSASTGGGYTF. CDR3 DNA sequence: TGTGCCAGCAGCGCATCAACAGGGGGAGGCTACACCTTC.

The V gene is TRBV7-2, the J gene TRBJ2-7, with TRBD2 as a possible D gene (7 bases). This CDR3 spans 14 amino acids. V lost 3 bases and J lost 4, with 13 bases in between. The germline CDR1 and CDR2 sequences are SGHTA and FQGNSA. CDR3 DNA sequence: TGTGCCAGCAGCTTCGGGGGGCCTAATTACGAGCAGTACTTC. Its protein product is CASSFGGPNYEQYF. Full variable domain (missing parts from reference TRBV7-2 and TRBJ2-7): GAGVSQSPSNKVTEKGKDVELRCDPISGHTALYWYRQSLGQGLEFLIYFQGNSAPDKSGLPSDRFSAERTGGSVSTLTIQRTQQEDSAVYLCASSFGGPNYEQYFGPGTRLTVT.

This sequence joins TRBV2 and TRBJ2-7; the match to TRBD2 covers 11 bases. This CDR3 has 15 amino acids. The germline V gene encodes CDR1 SNHLY and CDR2 FYNNEI. J lost 2 bases, V lost 3 bases, and 3 bases had no gene match. This CDR3 reads CASSDTSGRPYEQYF. CDR3 DNA: TGTGCCAGCAGTGACACTAGCGGGAGACCCTACGAGCAGTACTTC.

This clone was counted a few times. This rearrangement joins TRBV30 to TRBJ1-1, with a weak D call TRBD1 (6 bases). Germline-derived CDR1 and CDR2 are GTSNPN and SVGIG (reference sequence). V lost 5 bases and J 2 bases, leaving 18 bases between the germline ends. This CDR3 comprises 15 residues. CDR3 loop: CAWGGHLGVNTEAFF. The CDR3, as DNA: TGTGCCTGGGGGGGACACCTAGGCGTAAACACTGAAGCTTTCTTT.

The V and J genes are TRBV27 and TRBJ2-1; 11 bases map to TRBD2. The CDR3 is 16 amino acids. V dropped 6 bases and J dropped 4; count of bases not matched to a gene: 8. Germline assignment: CDR1 MNHEY and CDR2 SMNVEV (reference sequence). The CDR3 region is CASSTGTSGYYNEQFF. CDR3 coding DNA: TGTGCCAGCAGCACCGGGACTAGCGGATATTACAATGAGCAGTTCTTC.

CDR3 in DNA: TGTGCCAGCAGCCCCGGGGGGGGGCTCGGGTCCTACGAGCAGTACTTC. This codes for CASSPGGGLGSYEQYF. This rearrangement joins TRBV5-4 to TRBJ2-7; 8 nucleotides match TRBD2. CDR1 and CDR2 (germline): SGHNT, YYREEE (reference sequence). The CDR3 is 16 amino acids. Trimming removed 4 bases from V and 1 base from J; junction bases left unmatched: 10.